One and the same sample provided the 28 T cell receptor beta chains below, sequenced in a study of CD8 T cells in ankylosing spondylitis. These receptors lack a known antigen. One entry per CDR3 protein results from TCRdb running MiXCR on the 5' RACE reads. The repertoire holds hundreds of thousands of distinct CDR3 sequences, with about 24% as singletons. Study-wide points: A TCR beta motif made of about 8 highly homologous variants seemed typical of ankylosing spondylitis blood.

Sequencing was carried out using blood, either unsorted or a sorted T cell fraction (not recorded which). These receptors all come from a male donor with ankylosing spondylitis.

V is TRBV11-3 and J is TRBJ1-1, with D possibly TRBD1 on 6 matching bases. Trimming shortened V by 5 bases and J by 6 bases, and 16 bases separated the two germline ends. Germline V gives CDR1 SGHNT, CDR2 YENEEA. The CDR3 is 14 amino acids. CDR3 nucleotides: TGTGCCAGCAGCCCACATTACCAGGGGCCTGAAGCTTTCTTT. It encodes CASSPHYQGPEAFF.

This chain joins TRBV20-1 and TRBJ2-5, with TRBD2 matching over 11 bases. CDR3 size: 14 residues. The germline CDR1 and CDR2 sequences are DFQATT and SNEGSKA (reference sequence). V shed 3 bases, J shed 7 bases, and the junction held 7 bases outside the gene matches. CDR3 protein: CSARTSGIRGTQYF. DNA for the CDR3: TGCAGTGCTAGGACTAGCGGGATTAGGGGGACCCAGTACTTC.

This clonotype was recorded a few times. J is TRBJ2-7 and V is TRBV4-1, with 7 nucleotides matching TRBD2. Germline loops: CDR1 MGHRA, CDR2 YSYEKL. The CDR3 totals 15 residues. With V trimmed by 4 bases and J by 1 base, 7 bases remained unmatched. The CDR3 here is CASSLSWRESYEQYF. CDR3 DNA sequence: TGCGCCAGCAGCCTAAGTTGGCGGGAGTCCTACGAGCAGTACTTC.

The CDR3 reads CSARVVASGRVLETQYF. CDR3 nucleotide sequence: TGCAGTGCTAGAGTCGTCGCTAGCGGGAGGGTACTTGAGACCCAGTACTTC. This rearrangement joins TRBV20-1 to TRBJ2-5, with TRBD2 identical over 12 bases. Germline values: CDR1 DFQATT, CDR2 SNEGSKA (reference sequence). The CDR3 totals 17 residues. V gave up 1 base and J gave up 5 bases; unmatched junction bases: 11.

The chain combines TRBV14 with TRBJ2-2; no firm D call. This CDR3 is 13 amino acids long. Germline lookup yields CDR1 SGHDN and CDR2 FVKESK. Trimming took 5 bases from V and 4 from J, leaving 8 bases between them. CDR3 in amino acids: CASSTQRTGELFF. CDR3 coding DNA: TGTGCCAGCAGCACACAACGCACCGGGGAGCTGTTTTTT.

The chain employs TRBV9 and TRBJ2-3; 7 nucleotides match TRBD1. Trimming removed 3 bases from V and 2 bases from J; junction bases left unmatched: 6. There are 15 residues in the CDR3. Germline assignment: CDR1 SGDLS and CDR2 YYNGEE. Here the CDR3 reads CASSGQGLYTDTQYF. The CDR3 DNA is TGTGCCAGCAGCGGACAGGGCCTTTACACAGATACGCAGTATTTT.

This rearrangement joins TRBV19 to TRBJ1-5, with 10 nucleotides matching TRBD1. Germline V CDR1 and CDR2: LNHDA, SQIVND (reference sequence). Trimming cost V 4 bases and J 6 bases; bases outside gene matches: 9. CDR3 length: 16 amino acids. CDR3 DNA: TGTGCCAGTAGTAGAACCGGGACAGGGGATATTCAGCCCCAGCATTTT. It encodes CASSRTGTGDIQPQHF.

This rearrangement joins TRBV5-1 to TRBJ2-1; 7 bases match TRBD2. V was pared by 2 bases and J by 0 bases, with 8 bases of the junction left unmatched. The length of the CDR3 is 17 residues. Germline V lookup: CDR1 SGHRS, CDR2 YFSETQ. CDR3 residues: CASSFGGGTPSYNEQFF. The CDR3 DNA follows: TGCGCCAGCAGCTTTGGGGGAGGGACGCCCTCCTACAATGAGCAGTTCTTC.

In DNA form, the CDR3 reads TGTGCCATCAGTGAGCCGGGACTAGCGGGAGGGCTAGCCAAAAACATTCAGTACTTC. Protein: CAISEPGLAGGLAKNIQYF. The chain recombines TRBV10-3 with TRBJ2-4; TRBD2 agrees at 16 bases. Per the germline V gene, CDR1 is ENHRY and CDR2 is SYGVKD. The CDR3 contains 19 residues. V lost 2 bases, J lost 0 bases, and 4 bases stayed unmatched.

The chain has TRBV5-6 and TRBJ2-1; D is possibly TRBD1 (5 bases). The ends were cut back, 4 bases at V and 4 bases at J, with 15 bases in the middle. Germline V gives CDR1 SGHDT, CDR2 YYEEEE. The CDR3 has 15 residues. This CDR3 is CASSPGHLGYNEQFF. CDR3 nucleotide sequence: TGTGCCAGCAGCCCAGGACACCTGGGGTACAATGAGCAGTTCTTC. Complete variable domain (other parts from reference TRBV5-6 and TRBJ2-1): DAGVTQSPTHLIKTRGQQVTLRCSPKSGHDTVSWYQQALGQGPQFIFQYYEEEERQRGNFPDRFSGHQFPNYSSELNVNALLLGDSALYLCASSPGHLGYNEQFFGPGTRLTVL.

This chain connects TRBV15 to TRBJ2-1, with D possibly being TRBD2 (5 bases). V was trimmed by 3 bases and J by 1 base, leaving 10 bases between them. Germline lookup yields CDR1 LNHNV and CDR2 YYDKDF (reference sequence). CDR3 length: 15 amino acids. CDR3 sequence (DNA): TGTGCCACCAGCAGTGGAGAGGGTTCCTACAATGAGCAGTTCTTC. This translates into CATSSGEGSYNEQFF.

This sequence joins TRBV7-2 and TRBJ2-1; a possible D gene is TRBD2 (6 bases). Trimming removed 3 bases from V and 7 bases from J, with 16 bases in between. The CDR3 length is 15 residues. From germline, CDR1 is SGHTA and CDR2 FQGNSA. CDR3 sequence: CASSFFLGGENEQFF. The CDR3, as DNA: TGTGCCAGCAGCTTTTTCTTGGGGGGAGAAAATGAGCAGTTCTTC.

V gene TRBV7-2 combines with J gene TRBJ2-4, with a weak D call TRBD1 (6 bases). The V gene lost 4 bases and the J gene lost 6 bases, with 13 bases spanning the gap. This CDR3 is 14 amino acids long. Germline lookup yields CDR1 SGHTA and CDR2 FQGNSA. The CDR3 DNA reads TGTGCCAGCAGCTCCCCAGTAGGGGGAAACATTCAGTACTTC. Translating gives CASSSPVGGNIQYF.

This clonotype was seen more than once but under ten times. CDR3 nucleotide sequence: TGCAGTGCTAGTTGGAGCGGGACGGATGAGCAGTTCTTC. Translating gives CSASWSGTDEQFF. The genes are TRBV20-1 and TRBJ2-1; TRBD2 agrees at 7 bases. This CDR3 contains 13 residues. V shed 3 bases and J 8 bases; nucleotides not matched to a gene: 7. Per germline, CDR1 DFQATT and CDR2 SNEGSKA (reference sequence).

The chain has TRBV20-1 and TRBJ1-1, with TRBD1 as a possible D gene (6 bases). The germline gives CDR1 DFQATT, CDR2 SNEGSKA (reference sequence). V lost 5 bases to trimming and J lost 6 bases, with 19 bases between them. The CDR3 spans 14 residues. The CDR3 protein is CSAEVGGLRAEAFF. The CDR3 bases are TGCAGTGCTGAGGTTGGGGGGCTGAGGGCTGAAGCTTTCTTT.

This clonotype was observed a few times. The CDR3 loop reads CSARGQDGEKLFF. Here the CDR3 DNA reads TGCAGTGCGAGGGGACAGGACGGTGAAAAACTGTTTTTT. This chain joins TRBV20-1 and TRBJ1-4; 8 bases fit TRBD1. The germline V gene encodes CDR1 DFQATT and CDR2 SNEGSKA (reference sequence). V shed 6 bases and J 7 bases; nucleotides not matched to a gene: 7. This CDR3 is built from 13 residues.

The CDR3 region is CASSSRAVPETQYF. DNA for the CDR3: TGTGCCAGCAGTTCCCGAGCGGTGCCAGAGACCCAGTACTTC. This chain links TRBV25-1 with TRBJ2-5; TRBD2 is a possible D gene (5 bases). The CDR3 consists of 14 residues. Deletions cut 5 bases from V and 4 bases from J, with 14 bases between. Germline CDR1 and CDR2: MGHDK and SYGVNS.

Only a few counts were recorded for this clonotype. The CDR3 loop is CSGNQGNTGELFF. The CDR3, as DNA: TGCAGTGGGAACCAGGGAAACACCGGGGAGCTGTTTTTT. This chain uses TRBV20-1 with TRBJ2-2, with a possible D match to TRBD1 (5 bases). The CDR3 consists of 13 residues. Per the germline V gene, CDR1 is DFQATT and CDR2 is SNEGSKA (reference sequence). Trimming shortened V by 7 bases and J by 2 bases, and 11 bases separated the two germline ends.

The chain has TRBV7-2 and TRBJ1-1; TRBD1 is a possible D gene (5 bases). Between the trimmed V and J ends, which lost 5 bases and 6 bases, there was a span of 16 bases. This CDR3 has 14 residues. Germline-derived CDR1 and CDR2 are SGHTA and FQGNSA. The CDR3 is CASSARGLRSEAFF. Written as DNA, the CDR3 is TGTGCCAGCAGCGCTAGGGGTCTAAGATCTGAAGCTTTCTTT.

The CDR3 sequence is CSARGKEGHTDTQYF. The CDR3 nucleotides read TGCAGTGCTAGGGGGAAAGAGGGCCACACAGATACGCAGTATTTT. The J gene is TRBJ2-3, the V gene TRBV20-1; D is perhaps TRBD2 (5 bases). The CDR3 has 15 residues. Per the germline V gene, CDR1 is DFQATT and CDR2 is SNEGSKA (reference sequence). Trimming stripped 3 bases from V and 2 bases from J, with 15 bases between.

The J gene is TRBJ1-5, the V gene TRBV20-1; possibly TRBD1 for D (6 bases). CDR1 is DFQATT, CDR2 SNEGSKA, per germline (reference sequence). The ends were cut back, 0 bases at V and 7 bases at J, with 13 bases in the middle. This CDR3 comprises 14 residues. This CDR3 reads CSARDAGAGQPQHF. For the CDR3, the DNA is TGCAGTGCTAGAGATGCAGGGGCAGGACAGCCCCAGCATTTT.

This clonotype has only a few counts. The CDR3 nucleotides are TGTGCCACCAGTGAGGATAACACCGGGACTAGCAAAAATCCGCAGTATTTT. Amino acid sequence: CATSEDNTGTSKNPQYF. The chain carries TRBV24-1 and TRBJ2-3; 9 bases are a match to TRBD2. The germline V gene has CDR1 KGHDR and CDR2 SFDVKD. The CDR3 totals 17 residues. V lost 4 bases to trimming and J lost 10 bases; unmatched junction nucleotides: 17.

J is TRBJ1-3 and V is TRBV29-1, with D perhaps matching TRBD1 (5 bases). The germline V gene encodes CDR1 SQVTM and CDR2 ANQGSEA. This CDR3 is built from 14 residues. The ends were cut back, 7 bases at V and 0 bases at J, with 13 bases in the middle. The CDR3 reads CSAGGGTSGNTIYF. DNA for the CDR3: TGCAGCGCCGGGGGTGGGACCTCTGGAAACACCATATATTTT.

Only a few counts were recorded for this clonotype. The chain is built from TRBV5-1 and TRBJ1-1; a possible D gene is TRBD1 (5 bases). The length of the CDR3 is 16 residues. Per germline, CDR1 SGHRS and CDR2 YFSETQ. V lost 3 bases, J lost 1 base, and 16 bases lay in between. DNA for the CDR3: TGCGCCAGCAGCTCGGGCCATGCCCAGGGGAACACTGAAGCTTTCTTT. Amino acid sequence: CASSSGHAQGNTEAFF.

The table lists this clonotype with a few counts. The DNA for the CDR3 is TGCAGTGCTATCCCGACTAGCGGGAGAGTTCAAGAGACCCAGTACTTC. Protein product: CSAIPTSGRVQETQYF. This chain links TRBV20-1 with TRBJ2-5, with TRBD2 matching over 12 bases. The CDR3 length is 16 residues. Germline trimming cut 4 bases from V and 2 bases from J; bases unmatched to any gene: 8. Germline values: CDR1 DFQATT, CDR2 SNEGSKA (reference sequence).

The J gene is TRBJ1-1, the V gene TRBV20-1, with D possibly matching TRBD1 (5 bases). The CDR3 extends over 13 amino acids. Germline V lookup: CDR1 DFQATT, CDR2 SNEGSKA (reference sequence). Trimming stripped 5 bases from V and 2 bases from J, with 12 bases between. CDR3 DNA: TGCAGTGCTCCTCAGGGTTCTAACACTGAAGCTTTCTTT. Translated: CSAPQGSNTEAFF.

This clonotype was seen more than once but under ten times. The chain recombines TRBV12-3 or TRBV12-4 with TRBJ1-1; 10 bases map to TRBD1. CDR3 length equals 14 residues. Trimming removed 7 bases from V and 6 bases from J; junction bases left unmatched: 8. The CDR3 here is CASTLGQGVPEAFF. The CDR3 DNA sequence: TGTGCCAGCACCTTAGGACAGGGGGTGCCTGAAGCTTTCTTT.

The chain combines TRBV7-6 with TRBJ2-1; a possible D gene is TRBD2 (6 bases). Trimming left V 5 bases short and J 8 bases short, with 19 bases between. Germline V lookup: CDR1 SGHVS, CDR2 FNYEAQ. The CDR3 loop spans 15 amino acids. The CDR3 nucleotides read TGTGCCAGCAGCCGCCGTCTCGGGAGTAGGGATGAGCAGTTCTTC. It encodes CASSRRLGSRDEQFF.